One and the same sample provided the 8 T cell receptor beta chains below, sequenced in a study of cytomegalovirus exposure and HLA in healthy donors. Vbeta (60) and Jbeta (13) primers were used in the PCR. The assay was immunoSEQ multiplex PCR, and TCRdb's table has in-frame clones only and misses some. In total, the table holds around 130,000 clones. The sample comprised PBMCs. The receptors come from a woman aged 40 to 49 in good health and CMV-seronegative.

This chain joins TRBV6-6 and TRBJ2-1; 7 bases fit TRBD1. The CDR3 extends over 16 amino acids. V lost 1 base, J lost 7 bases, and 10 bases stayed unmatched. The germline CDR1 and CDR2 sequences are MNHNY and SVGAGI (reference sequence). CDR3 nucleotide sequence: TGTGCCAGCAGTTACTTAGGGGGCAGGACAAGGAATGAGCAGTTCTTC. This encodes CASSYLGGRTRNEQFF.

The chain combines TRBV2 with TRBJ2-1, with D maybe TRBD1 (7 bases). Between the trimmed V and J ends, which lost 5 bases and 15 bases, there was a span of 20 bases. Germline V gives CDR1 SNHLY, CDR2 FYNNEI. This CDR3 region has 13 residues. The CDR3 DNA is TGTGCCAGCAGTCTCGGAGGGGGCCCTCAAATGTTCTTC. This encodes CASSLGGGPQMFF.

The J gene is TRBJ1-2, the V gene TRBV6-6; D gene uncertain. Between the trimmed V and J ends, which lost 5 bases and 1 base, there was a span of 11 bases. Germline V lookup: CDR1 MNHNY, CDR2 SVGAGI (reference sequence). The CDR3 is 14 residues long. CDR3 protein: CASSPLGVNYGYTF. The CDR3 DNA reads TGTGCCAGCAGTCCCCTCGGGGTTAACTATGGCTACACCTTC.

The V and J genes are TRBV6-5 and TRBJ1-1, with a possible D match to TRBD1 (6 bases). CDR1 is MNHEY and CDR2 is SVGAGI in the germline V gene. Trimming cost V 3 bases and J 4 bases, with 15 bases left between them. This CDR3 region has 15 residues. The CDR3 reads CASSYLNRVGTEAFF. CDR3 DNA sequence: TGTGCCAGCAGTTATTTGAACAGGGTTGGCACTGAAGCTTTCTTT.

The chain joins TRBV19 to TRBJ1-2, with 9 nucleotides matching TRBD1. The germline CDR1 and CDR2 sequences are LNHDA and SQIVND (reference sequence). The CDR3 totals 15 residues. Trimming at V came to 10 bases and at J to 5 bases, leaving 14 bases not matched to a gene. CDR3 sequence reads: CATKLGGTGSYGYTF. The CDR3, as DNA: TGTGCCACCAAGCTCGGTGGGACAGGGTCATATGGCTACACCTTC. The complete variable domain, with remaining parts taken from reference TRBV19 and TRBJ1-2, reads DGGITQSPKYLFRKEGQNVTLSCEQNLNHDAMYWYRQDPGQGLRLIYYSQIVNDFQKGDIAEGYSVSREKKESFPLTVTSAQKNPTAFYLCATKLGGTGSYGYTFGSGTRLTVV.

This rearrangement joins TRBV10-3 to TRBJ1-1; TRBD1 aligns across 9 bases. From germline, CDR1 is ENHRY and CDR2 SYGVKD. J lost 2 bases, V lost 4 bases, and 5 bases had no gene match. The CDR3 loop spans 15 amino acids. CDR3 bases: TGTGCCATCAGTGGGCAGGGACAGGGTAACACTGAAGCTTTCTTT. Its protein is CAISGQGQGNTEAFF.

The rearrangement uses TRBV7-6 and TRBJ2-7, with TRBD2 as a possible D gene (5 bases). With 5 bases removed from V and 0 bases from J, the gap between germline ends came to 8 bases. CDR1 and CDR2 (germline): SGHVS, FNYEAQ. The CDR3 runs to 13 residues. The chain's CDR3 is CASSDRDSYEQYF. As DNA, the CDR3 is TGTGCCAGCAGCGACCGGGACTCCTACGAGCAGTACTTC.

The chain couples TRBV29-1 to TRBJ1-1; D may be TRBD1 (5 bases). The V and J ends lost 1 base and 4 bases respectively, with 13 bases between them. Germline CDR1 SQVTM, CDR2 ANQGSEA. The CDR3 is 14 residues long. The CDR3: CSVEAGLLSTEAFF. DNA for the CDR3: TGCAGCGTTGAAGCAGGGCTCCTCAGCACTGAAGCTTTCTTT.